This T cell receptor (beta chain) is from a study of type 1 regulatory T cells. TCRdb redid the calling of the reads with MiXCR, one entry per CDR3 protein. The data contain 60,000 to 70,000 distinct CDR3 sequences, roughly 60% of them singletons. With regard to this clonotype: What it binds is not known.

The CDR3 length is 18 residues. Germline V gene data show CDR1 as KGHDR and CDR2 as SFDVKD. Trimming at V came to 1 base and at J to 6 bases, leaving 10 bases not matched to a gene. The chain links TRBV24-1 to TRBJ2-3; TRBD2 agrees at 12 bases. This TCR was recovered from a human donor in good health. Sequences were obtained from cultured T cells, either the whole culture or a sorted T cell fraction (not recorded which). The subset here: Tr1-enriched cell product generated in vitro against host alloantigens. The CDR3 DNA reads TGTGCCACCAGTGATTTCGGGACTAGCGGGTACACAAGGGATACGCAGTATTTT. Encoded protein: CATSDFGTSGYTRDTQYF.